The next 10 T cell receptor beta chains were all read from a single sample in a study of blood T cell repertoires in COVID-19. Measured with immunoSEQ multiplex PCR; TCRdb has only the in-frame clones, and not every one. Of 150,000 to 200,000 clones detected, roughly four fifths appear once; the ten largest clones hold about 12%. Sequences were obtained from PBMCs or T cells enriched from blood (not recorded which). The receptors stem from a man aged 40-49 years who had recovered from COVID-19.

J is TRBJ1-5 and V is TRBV19; D is undetermined. V shed 3 bases and J shed 3 bases, with 9 bases lying between them. Germline V CDR1 and CDR2: LNHDA, SQIVND (reference sequence). This CDR3 comprises 14 residues. CDR3 region: CASSMEEDNQPQHF. As DNA, the CDR3 is TGTGCCAGTAGTATGGAGGAGGACAATCAGCCCCAGCATTTT.

The rearrangement joins TRBV7-2 to TRBJ2-3; 7 nucleotides agree with TRBD1. The CDR3 consists of 14 residues. The V segment lost 3 bases and the J segment 1 base; nucleotides outside the gene matches: 1. Germline-derived CDR1 and CDR2 are SGHTA and FQGNSA. The CDR3 loop reads CASSFGQGTDTQYF. In DNA form, the CDR3 reads TGTGCCAGCAGCTTCGGACAGGGCACAGATACGCAGTATTTT.

This clone was detected once. J is TRBJ1-3 and V is TRBV18; D gene ambiguous. The germline V gene encodes CDR1 KGHSH and CDR2 LQKENI. V dropped 2 bases and J dropped 0 bases, with 8 bases sitting between them. The CDR3 length is 15 residues. The DNA for the CDR3 is TGTGCCAGCTCACCAAGGGAGAGCTCTGGAAACACCATATATTTT. As protein: CASSPRESSGNTIYF.

In DNA, the CDR3 is TGTGCCAGTAGTATAGATCTAGCGACAGCGCTAACCTTC. Its protein is CASSIDLATALTF. This chain joins TRBV19 and TRBJ1-2; tentatively, D is TRBD1 (5 bases). Per the germline V gene, CDR1 is LNHDA and CDR2 is SQIVND (reference sequence). Deletions cut 0 bases from V and 14 bases from J, with 16 bases between. The CDR3 runs to 13 residues.

This chain uses TRBV19 with TRBJ1-1; D is unclear. Between the trimmed V and J ends, which lost 6 bases and 8 bases, there was a span of 10 bases. This CDR3 is built from 11 residues. CDR1 is LNHDA, CDR2 SQIVND, per germline (reference sequence). CDR3 sequence (DNA): TGTGCCAGTAGGACGGTCGGGGAAGCTTTCTTT. Its protein is CASRTVGEAFF.

This sequence joins TRBV28 and TRBJ1-1; D perhaps matches TRBD1 (5 bases). This CDR3 region has 15 residues. V was cut by 6 bases and J by 0 bases, with 14 bases left in between. Germline V gene lookup returns CDR1 MDHEN and CDR2 SYDVKM. CDR3 amino acids: CASRPPTVMNTEAFF. CDR3 nucleotide sequence: TGTGCCAGCAGACCTCCGACAGTCATGAACACTGAAGCTTTCTTT.

This chain connects TRBV28 to TRBJ2-5; TRBD1 might be the D (6 bases). This CDR3 is 10 amino acids long. Germline V gives CDR1 MDHEN, CDR2 SYDVKM. The V end lost 10 bases, the J end lost 5 bases, and 8 bases lay between the germline ends. The CDR3 here is CATRGETQYF. The DNA of the CDR3 is TGTGCCACGAGGGGGGAGACCCAGTACTTC.

This clone occurred once. The rearrangement joins TRBV28 to TRBJ2-1; 11 bases are a match to TRBD2. V was pared by 5 bases and J by 4 bases, with 4 bases of the junction left unmatched. This CDR3 comprises 15 residues. CDR1 and CDR2 (germline): MDHEN, SYDVKM. CDR3 bases: TGTGCCAGCAGTGACGGGACTAGCGGTTACAATGAGCAGTTCTTC. It is translated as CASSDGTSGYNEQFF.

The chain carries TRBV3-1 (or the pseudogene TRBV3-2) and TRBJ1-1; 7 nucleotides match TRBD1. Germline CDR1 is LGHDT and CDR2 is YNNKEL (reference sequence). The CDR3 has 16 amino acids. V was pared by 5 bases and J by 4 bases, with 13 bases of the junction left unmatched. The CDR3 DNA is TGTGCCAGCAGCTCCAAGACAGGGTGGTCGGTCACTGAAGCTTTCTTT. Translating it yields CASSSKTGWSVTEAFF.

A few counts support this clone. The chain carries TRBV13 and TRBJ1-4; 9 bases align to TRBD1. J lost 7 bases, V lost 3 bases, and 3 bases had no gene match. Germline CDR1 PRHDT, CDR2 FYEKMQ (reference sequence). This CDR3 has 14 amino acids. In DNA form, the CDR3 reads TGTGCCAGCAGCTTGAGGACAGGGGCTGAAAAACTGTTTTTT. Encoded protein: CASSLRTGAEKLFF.